This T cell receptor (beta chain) was retrieved from a study of T cell responses to AZD1222 COVID-19 vaccine. This table comes from immunoSEQ multiplex PCR, and its TCRdb copy is limited to in-frame clones, with some not included. In the table there are about 270,000 clones, 85% to 95% of which are singletons. A word on this clone: Other nucleotide sequences from this sample produce the same CDR3.

This clonotype originated in an adult who received the AZD1222 COVID-19 vaccine. The specimen comprised peripheral blood, sampled 28 days after the second AZD1222 dose.

The CDR3, as DNA: TGTGCCAGCAGCGTCCGGGACAGGAATACCGGGGAGCTGTTTTTT. It yields the protein CASSVRDRNTGELFF. The chain joins TRBV9 to TRBJ2-2; 8 bases match TRBD1. Germline V lookup: CDR1 SGDLS, CDR2 YYNGEE. V gave up 2 bases and J gave up 5 bases; unmatched junction bases: 5. The CDR3 consists of 15 residues.